This passage covers 20 T cell receptor beta chains from one sample sequenced in a study of T cell responses to AZD1222 COVID-19 vaccine. Assay: immunoSEQ multiplex PCR; the TCRdb copy retains only in-frame clones and omits some. This repertoire shows about 180,000 clones, around 90% found once; its top ten account for 2.6%. The sample was peripheral blood, taken on day 0 of AZD1222 vaccination. The receptor set was obtained from an adult in good health.

The chain combines TRBV7-9 with TRBJ2-7; 9 positions agree with TRBD1. The CDR3 is 15 amino acids. The germline V gene has CDR1 SEHNR and CDR2 FQNEAQ (reference sequence). The V gene end was trimmed by 5 bases and the J gene end by 5 bases; junction bases not matched to a gene: 10. The CDR3 bases are TGTGCCAGCAGCACCACGGACAGGGGAGGAGACGAGCAGTACTTC. Its protein product is CASSTTDRGGDEQYF.

V is TRBV18 and J is TRBJ1-1; D is undetermined. The germline CDR1 and CDR2 sequences are KGHSH and LQKENI. V gave up 3 bases and J gave up 3 bases, with 11 bases separating them. The CDR3 contains 14 residues. As DNA, the CDR3 is TGTGCCAGCTCACCCCGAATTACGGACACTGAAGCTTTCTTT. Translation gives CASSPRITDTEAFF.

The chain carries TRBV6-1 and TRBJ1-3; D unresolved. The CDR3 is made up of 14 amino acids. Germline V CDR1 and CDR2: MNHNS, SASEGT. The germline V and J ends were trimmed by 0 bases and 4 bases, with 7 bases remaining between them. CDR3 sequence (DNA): TGTGCCAGCAGTGAAGCGCTTCCCGGAAACACCATATATTTT. This translates into CASSEALPGNTIYF.

The chain is built from TRBV5-1 and TRBJ2-1; 7 bases match TRBD1. The CDR3 is 15 residues long. Germline CDR1 is SGHRS and CDR2 is YFSETQ. V lost 2 bases to trimming and J lost 4 bases; unmatched junction nucleotides: 6. The CDR3 bases are TGCGCCAGCAGCTTAACAGGGGAGCCATACAATGAGCAGTTCTTC. Protein sequence: CASSLTGEPYNEQFF.

V and J are TRBV19 and TRBJ1-1; D is possibly TRBD1 (6 bases). This CDR3 has 14 amino acids. Trimming stripped 6 bases from V and 5 bases from J, with 16 bases between. The germline V gene has CDR1 LNHDA and CDR2 SQIVND (reference sequence). The CDR3 nucleotides read TGTGCCAGTAGCAGACAGGATTGGGGAACTGAAGCTTTCTTT. Amino acids: CASSRQDWGTEAFF. The full variable domain, with the rest looked up from reference TRBV19 and TRBJ1-1, is DGGITQSPKYLFRKEGQNVTLSCEQNLNHDAMYWYRQDPGQGLRLIYYSQIVNDFQKGDIAEGYSVSREKKESFPLTVTSAQKNPTAFYLCASSRQDWGTEAFFGQGTRLTVV.

The chain recombines TRBV19 with TRBJ2-7; TRBD2 aligns across 8 bases. Germline-derived CDR1 and CDR2 are LNHDA and SQIVND (reference sequence). This CDR3 comprises 14 residues. The junction had 3 bases not matched to a gene; V was cut back by 4 bases and J by 1 base. The DNA of the CDR3 is TGTGCCAGTAGTACCCTAGCGGGTTCCTACGAGCAGTACTTC. Its translation is CASSTLAGSYEQYF.

The gene calls are TRBV14 and TRBJ2-3; TRBD1 matches at 10 bases. This CDR3 region has 16 residues. The V segment lost 3 bases and the J segment 6 bases; nucleotides outside the gene matches: 9. The germline V gene has CDR1 SGHDN and CDR2 FVKESK. The CDR3 is CASSHGTGVFRDTQYF. CDR3 DNA sequence: TGTGCCAGCAGCCACGGGACAGGGGTATTCCGCGATACGCAGTATTTT.

In this sample, this clone turned up a few times. The V call is TRBV21-1, the J call TRBJ1-1. TRBV21-1 is a pseudogene locus. The CDR3 extends over 16 amino acids. CDR3 DNA sequence: TGTGCCAGCAGCACCAGGAGAGGGGAGGGGAACACTGAAGCTTTCTTT. This gives the protein CASSTRRGEGNTEAFF.

This chain joins TRBV29-1 and TRBJ2-3; D may correspond to TRBD1 or TRBD2 (5 bases each). This CDR3 spans 14 amino acids. Germline lookup yields CDR1 SQVTM and CDR2 ANQGSEA. Trimming removed 6 bases at V and 0 bases at J, with 13 bases between. In DNA form, the CDR3 reads TGCAGCGTGGGGACGGGCCCTAGCACAGATACGCAGTATTTT. Translation gives CSVGTGPSTDTQYF.

The chain recombines TRBV5-4 with TRBJ1-1; D is ambiguous. CDR3 size: 15 residues. The V gene's germline CDR1 is SGHNT and CDR2 YYREEE (reference sequence). V was shortened by 0 bases and J by 4 bases, with 13 bases between the two germline ends. CDR3 nucleotides: TGTGCCAGCAGCTTGGGTCTTCTGGGGTCCACTGAAGCTTTCTTT. Encoded protein: CASSLGLLGSTEAFF. Full variable domain (rest looked up from reference TRBV5-4 and TRBJ1-1): ETGVTQSPTHLIKTRGQQVTLRCSSQSGHNTVSWYQQALGQGPQFIFQYYREEENGRGNFPPRFSGLQFPNYSSELNVNALELDDSALYLCASSLGLLGSTEAFFGQGTRLTVV.

This chain links TRBV11-2 with TRBJ1-1, with a tentative D call TRBD1 (5 bases). V lost 2 bases to trimming and J lost 11 bases, with 21 bases between them. The CDR3 runs to 15 residues. Germline V gene lookup returns CDR1 SGHAT and CDR2 FQNNGV. CDR3 amino acids: CASSLNRAQVQSAFF. In nucleotides, the CDR3 is TGTGCCAGCAGCTTAAATCGGGCACAGGTTCAGTCGGCTTTCTTT. Filled out from reference TRBV11-2 and TRBJ1-1, the complete variable domain reads EAGVAQSPRYKIIEKRQSVAFWCNPISGHATLYWYQQILGQGPKLLIQFQNNGVVDDSQLPKDRFSAERLKGVDSTLKIQPAKLEDSAVYLCASSLNRAQVQSAFFGQGTRLTVV.

This chain uses TRBV24-1 with TRBJ1-1; no reliable D call. CDR3 length: 14 amino acids. Germline-derived CDR1 and CDR2 are KGHDR and SFDVKD. V was clipped by 8 bases and J by 7 bases, with 19 bases between them. The DNA of the CDR3 is TGTGCCACCATTCGTCGAGGGTGTCAGAATGAAGCTTTCTTT. This gives the protein CATIRRGCQNEAFF.

The V call is TRBV29-1, the J call TRBJ1-2; 7 bases agree with TRBD1. The germline V gene has CDR1 SQVTM and CDR2 ANQGSEA. The V gene end was trimmed by 7 bases and the J gene end by 2 bases; junction bases not matched to a gene: 10. The length of the CDR3 is 14 residues. CDR3 in amino acids: CSGGDGTANYGYTF. In nucleotides, the CDR3 is TGCAGCGGGGGCGACGGGACAGCCAACTATGGCTACACCTTC.

The gene calls are TRBV5-6 and TRBJ1-1; D is ambiguous. CDR3 length: 17 residues. Germline V gene lookup returns CDR1 SGHDT and CDR2 YYEEEE. V dropped 2 bases and J dropped 1 base, with 18 bases sitting between them. The CDR3: CASSFRSGAETNTEAFF. DNA of the CDR3: TGTGCCAGCAGCTTTCGGTCGGGCGCAGAGACGAACACTGAAGCTTTCTTT.

The chain couples TRBV7-6 to TRBJ1-1; TRBD1 matches at 9 bases. V was clipped by 6 bases and J by 4 bases; unmatched bases: 9. The CDR3 loop spans 15 amino acids. CDR1 SGHVS and CDR2 FNYEAQ come from the germline V gene. CDR3 region: CASSRGQGQGTEAFF. The CDR3 bases are TGTGCCAGCAGTCGCGGACAGGGACAGGGCACTGAAGCTTTCTTT.

This clone has only a few counts. J is TRBJ1-5 and V is TRBV27; D is undetermined. V shed 3 bases and J shed 7 bases, with 10 bases lying between them. This CDR3 is built from 13 residues. Germline V lookup: CDR1 MNHEY, CDR2 SMNVEV (reference sequence). The CDR3 sequence is CASSFREDQPQHF. The CDR3 DNA is TGTGCCAGCAGTTTTAGGGAGGACCAGCCCCAGCATTTT.

The chain is built from TRBV5-1 and TRBJ1-6, with 7 bases that match TRBD1. Per the germline V gene, CDR1 is SGHRS and CDR2 is YFSETQ. Trimming removed 7 bases from V and 5 bases from J; junction bases left unmatched: 9. The CDR3 totals 15 residues. This CDR3 is CASFPGDSHNSPLHF. CDR3 nucleotides: TGCGCCAGCTTTCCAGGGGACAGCCATAATTCACCCCTCCACTTT. Full variable domain (outside the CDR3, taken from reference TRBV5-1 and TRBJ1-6): KAGVTQTPRYLIKTRGQQVTLSCSPISGHRSVSWYQQTPGQGLQFLFEYFSETQRNKGNFPGRFSGRQFSNSRSEMNVSTLELGDSALYLCASFPGDSHNSPLHFGNGTRLTVT.

The J gene is TRBJ1-1, the V gene TRBV12-3 or TRBV12-4; no firm D call. The CDR3 runs 12 residues. V was cut by 3 bases and J by 4 bases, with 6 bases left in between. CDR3 sequence: CASSFEGTEAFF. CDR3 bases: TGTGCCAGCAGTTTCGAGGGCACTGAAGCTTTCTTT.

The genes are TRBV19 and TRBJ2-3, with a tentative D call TRBD2 (6 bases). Germline lookup yields CDR1 LNHDA and CDR2 SQIVND (reference sequence). The V end was cut by 3 bases, the J end by 4 bases, with 14 bases between. The CDR3 spans 15 residues. The CDR3 bases are TGTGCCAGTAGTATCATGACTAGTGGCTCAGATACGCAGTATTTT. Translating gives CASSIMTSGSDTQYF.

This clone was counted once. V usage is TRBV2 and J usage is TRBJ2-3; a weak D match, TRBD1 (6 bases). This CDR3 has 15 amino acids. Trimming shortened V by 7 bases and J by 0 bases, and 14 bases separated the two germline ends. Germline CDR1 SNHLY, CDR2 FYNNEI. The CDR3 nucleotides are TGTGCCAGCACCATACAGGGTTCTAGCACAGATACGCAGTATTTT. Translation: CASTIQGSSTDTQYF.